These 32 T cell receptor beta chains originate from one sample sequenced in a study of regulatory T cells in long-lasting Graves disease. As to time point: persistent/refractory GD, antithyroid drugs over 5 years with positive TRAb. Generation of the TCR library employed RNA extracted from PBMCs. Researchers made TCR beta libraries by using iRepertoire HTBI primers and running Arm-PCR on CDR3 regions. TCRdb recomputed calls from the multiplex PCR reads with MiXCR, one row per CDR3 protein. The sample holds 600,000 to 800,000 distinct CDR3 sequences, around 32% seen once. The input for sequencing was peripheral blood mononuclear cells (PBMCs), taken when the disease was refractory, from a patient treated with antithyroid drugs. The receptors derive from a female donor with Graves disease.

CDR3 in DNA: TGCAGTGCTAGTTATCAGCGCTTGAACACTGAAGCTTTCTTT. As protein: CSASYQRLNTEAFF. The V and J genes are TRBV20-1 and TRBJ1-1; D is unresolved. This CDR3 comprises 14 residues. Germline loops: CDR1 DFQATT, CDR2 SNEGSKA (reference sequence). Trimming pared 3 bases from V and 0 bases from J, leaving 11 bases between.

The chain carries TRBV7-6 and TRBJ2-1; TRBD2 matches 16 bases. The CDR3 has 17 residues. V was clipped by 4 bases and J by 5 bases; unmatched bases: 5. The germline gives CDR1 SGHVS, CDR2 FNYEAQ. The CDR3 DNA sequence: TGTGCCAGCAGCTCGGGACTAGCGGGAGGGCCGAACAATGAGCAGTTCTTC. It is translated as CASSSGLAGGPNNEQFF.

This clonotype was seen ten or more times. The V gene is TRBV28, the J gene TRBJ1-1; TRBD1 agrees at 7 bases. Germline-derived CDR1 and CDR2 are MDHEN and SYDVKM. This CDR3 has 14 amino acids. V lost 6 bases, J lost 2 bases, and 6 bases stayed unmatched. CDR3 in DNA: TGTGCCAGCAGAAAAGGGGGCGGCAACACTGAAGCTTTCTTT. It codes for CASRKGGGNTEAFF.

The chain has TRBV19 and TRBJ1-4, with D hard to call. The CDR3 loop spans 13 amino acids. The ends were cut back, 7 bases at V and 4 bases at J, with 10 bases in the middle. Germline CDR1 is LNHDA and CDR2 is SQIVND (reference sequence). DNA for the CDR3: TGTGCCAGTAACCAGGACTTTAATGAAAAACTGTTTTTT. It yields the protein CASNQDFNEKLFF.

This clonotype was detected a few times. The chain carries TRBV10-2 and TRBJ1-1; D unresolved. V dropped 6 bases and J dropped 8 bases, with 16 bases sitting between them. This CDR3 comprises 13 residues. In germline, CDR1 is WSHSY, CDR2 SAAADI. CDR3 sequence reads: CASSDTTGLEAFF. The CDR3 bases are TGCGCCAGCAGCGATACTACGGGGTTAGAAGCTTTCTTT.

The chain has TRBV5-6 and TRBJ2-2; 10 bases match TRBD2. The CDR3 is 15 amino acids. Germline CDR1 and CDR2: SGHDT and YYEEEE. The J segment lost 7 bases and the V segment lost 3 bases, leaving 6 bases of the junction unmatched. CDR3 protein: CASSSRRTSGGELFF. DNA for the CDR3: TGTGCCAGCAGCTCCAGGCGGACTAGCGGCGGGGAGCTGTTTTTT.

This clonotype was seen only a few times. This chain links TRBV6-1 with TRBJ2-7, with D maybe TRBD1 (6 bases). Germline CDR1 reads MNHNS; CDR2 reads SASEGT. V was clipped by 5 bases and J by 0 bases, with 20 bases between them. CDR3 length: 17 residues. Here the CDR3 DNA reads TGTGCCAGCAGTAAATCCACAGGGTCCTCTAGCTCCTACGAGCAGTACTTC. It translates to CASSKSTGSSSSYEQYF.

Only a few counts were recorded for this clonotype. This chain's CDR3 is CASSERLRGVPAKNIQYF. The CDR3 nucleotides are TGTGCCAGCAGTGAAAGGCTGAGGGGAGTCCCAGCCAAAAACATTCAGTACTTC. This chain uses TRBV2 with TRBJ2-4; D is tentatively TRBD1 or TRBD2 (5 bases each). Germline V lookup: CDR1 SNHLY, CDR2 FYNNEI. This CDR3 spans 18 amino acids. With 2 bases removed from V and 0 bases from J, the gap between germline ends came to 17 bases.

This clonotype was counted at least ten times. The chain joins TRBV19 to TRBJ2-5, with D possibly being TRBD1 (6 bases). The germline V gene encodes CDR1 LNHDA and CDR2 SQIVND (reference sequence). V lost 0 bases to trimming and J lost 7 bases, with 24 bases between them. The CDR3 loop spans 18 amino acids. The CDR3 region has the DNA TGTGCCAGTAGTATAGATCTTACGACCACGTTGGCACAGGGGACCCAGTACTTC. Protein: CASSIDLTTTLAQGTQYF.

This clonotype was seen a handful of times. The chain recombines TRBV7-3 with TRBJ2-1; D is unclear. This CDR3 contains 15 residues. The germline gives CDR1 SGHTA, CDR2 FQGTGA. V was shortened by 0 bases and J by 0 bases, with 6 bases between the two germline ends. CDR3 nucleotide sequence: TGTGCCAGCAGCTTAACCCGGAGCTCCTACAATGAGCAGTTCTTC. Its protein is CASSLTRSSYNEQFF.

This clonotype was counted only a few times. CDR3 loop: CSASRGQGGQETQYF. CDR3 sequence (DNA): TGCAGTGCTAGTCGGGGACAGGGGGGCCAAGAGACCCAGTACTTC. The chain uses TRBV20-1 and TRBJ2-5; TRBD1 aligns across 11 bases. V gave up 3 bases and J gave up 1 base; unmatched junction bases: 4. CDR1 is DFQATT, CDR2 SNEGSKA, per germline (reference sequence). The CDR3 contains 15 residues.

This chain joins TRBV10-3 and TRBJ1-3, with D possibly matching TRBD1 (5 bases). There are 15 residues in the CDR3. Germline CDR1 and CDR2: ENHRY and SYGVKD. Trimming took 5 bases from V and 0 from J, leaving 11 bases between them. The CDR3 region is CAISPGGSSGNTIYF. In DNA form, the CDR3 reads TGTGCCATCAGTCCCGGGGGGAGCTCTGGAAACACCATATATTTT.

In this sample, this clonotype turned up a few times. V is TRBV11-2 and J is TRBJ2-2; D unresolved. V was pared by 2 bases and J by 0 bases, with 13 bases between. CDR1 is SGHAT and CDR2 is FQNNGV in the germline V gene. The CDR3 covers 17 residues. DNA for the CDR3: TGTGCCAGCAGCTTAAGGTTTGCTCCCTCGAACACCGGGGAGCTGTTTTTT. It codes for CASSLRFAPSNTGELFF.

The genes are TRBV19 and TRBJ1-2; unclear D gene. This CDR3 has 17 amino acids. Deletions cut 6 bases from V and 5 bases from J, with 25 bases between. Germline V gene lookup returns CDR1 LNHDA and CDR2 SQIVND (reference sequence). Here the CDR3 reads CASSLRRRASNLYGYTF. The DNA of the CDR3 is TGTGCCAGTAGCCTTCGAAGAAGGGCGTCAAACTTGTATGGCTACACCTTC. The whole variable domain, remainder taken from reference TRBV19 and TRBJ1-2, is DGGITQSPKYLFRKEGQNVTLSCEQNLNHDAMYWYRQDPGQGLRLIYYSQIVNDFQKGDIAEGYSVSREKKESFPLTVTSAQKNPTAFYLCASSLRRRASNLYGYTFGSGTRLTVV.

This sequence joins TRBV5-1 and TRBJ2-5; tentative D call: TRBD2 (6 bases). The CDR3 spans 15 residues. V lost 5 bases and J lost 5, with 19 bases in between. Germline V gene data show CDR1 as SGHRS and CDR2 as YFSETQ. This chain's CDR3 is CASSSLRGMEETQYF. CDR3 coding DNA: TGCGCCAGCAGTTCCCTTCGCGGGATGGAGGAGACCCAGTACTTC.

In this sample, this clonotype turned up a few times. V and J are TRBV11-2 and TRBJ1-2, with D perhaps matching TRBD1 (5 bases). With 8 bases removed from V and 2 bases from J, the gap between germline ends came to 21 bases. Germline lookup yields CDR1 SGHAT and CDR2 FQNNGV. The CDR3 is 16 amino acids. In nucleotides, the CDR3 is TGTGCCAGCGCATCCCTTGACAGAAGAGGAAACTATGGCTACACCTTC. Its translation: CASASLDRRGNYGYTF.

The gene calls are TRBV6-1 and TRBJ1-1; no reliable D call. Looked up from germline, CDR1 is MNHNS and CDR2 is SASEGT. The CDR3 runs to 14 residues. The V gene lost 3 bases and the J gene lost 3 bases, with 11 bases spanning the gap. The CDR3 protein is CASSEPGRYTEAFF. Here the CDR3 DNA reads TGTGCCAGCAGTGAGCCCGGACGGTACACTGAAGCTTTCTTT.

The chain has TRBV6-5 and TRBJ1-2; D gene ambiguous. CDR3 length: 13 residues. Trimming took off 4 bases at V and 4 bases at J, with 10 bases between the two ends. Per germline, CDR1 MNHEY and CDR2 SVGAGI. The CDR3 loop is CASSFGPVYGYTF. The CDR3 DNA sequence: TGTGCCAGCAGTTTCGGACCCGTCTATGGCTACACCTTC.

This clonotype came up a few times. This chain joins TRBV2 and TRBJ1-5; 9 bases are a match to TRBD1. The CDR3 is 15 amino acids. From germline, CDR1 is SNHLY and CDR2 FYNNEI. Germline trimming cut 7 bases from V and 1 base from J; bases unmatched to any gene: 5. CDR3 in amino acids: CASTRDRESNQPQHF. The DNA for the CDR3 is TGTGCCAGCACCCGGGACAGGGAGAGCAATCAGCCCCAGCATTTT.

The V call is TRBV9, the J call TRBJ1-5; no clear D gene. V was cut by 0 bases and J by 6 bases, with 7 bases left in between. Germline CDR1 reads SGDLS; CDR2 reads YYNGEE. CDR3 length: 13 amino acids. The CDR3 region is CASSVGESQPQHF. In nucleotides, the CDR3 is TGTGCCAGCAGCGTAGGGGAAAGTCAGCCCCAGCATTTT.

This clonotype was observed a handful of times. The J gene is TRBJ1-1, the V gene TRBV11-1; D is unclear. The V and J ends lost 1 base and 10 bases respectively, with 13 bases between them. From germline, CDR1 is SGHAT and CDR2 FQDESV (reference sequence). This CDR3 comprises 13 residues. The CDR3 DNA follows: TGTGCCAGCAGCTTAGAAGTCAGCCTGGGAGCTTTCTTT. It translates to CASSLEVSLGAFF.

The chain couples TRBV27 to TRBJ1-1; the D is unclear. There are 13 residues in the CDR3. The germline gives CDR1 MNHEY, CDR2 SMNVEV (reference sequence). V lost 7 bases to trimming and J lost 2 bases, with 11 bases between them. CDR3 bases: TGTGCCAGCACCAGGCAATTTAACACTGAAGCTTTCTTT. Translation: CASTRQFNTEAFF.

In its sample, this clonotype was seen a few times. The V call is TRBV28, the J call TRBJ1-6, with a possible D match to TRBD1 (5 bases). This CDR3 is built from 14 residues. The V end was cut by 3 bases, the J end by 7 bases, with 10 bases between. CDR1 is MDHEN and CDR2 is SYDVKM in the germline V gene. The CDR3 DNA follows: TGTGCCAGCAGTTTCAAAAGGGGCAATTCACCCCTCCACTTT. Protein sequence: CASSFKRGNSPLHF.

The rearrangement joins TRBV5-5 to TRBJ2-4; TRBD2 aligns across 11 bases. The length of the CDR3 is 16 residues. Germline lookup yields CDR1 SGHKS and CDR2 YYEKEE (reference sequence). V was pared by 4 bases and J by 2 bases, with 5 bases of the junction left unmatched. CDR3 amino acids: CASSTTSGSTKNIQYF. The CDR3 DNA sequence: TGTGCCAGCAGCACAACTAGCGGGAGCACCAAAAACATTCAGTACTTC.

This sequence joins TRBV12-3 or TRBV12-4 and TRBJ2-5; the D is unclear. The V end was cut by 3 bases, the J end by 3 bases, with 5 bases between. CDR3 length equals 12 residues. CDR3 amino acids: CASSFRKETQYF. CDR3 in DNA: TGTGCCAGCAGTTTCCGTAAAGAGACCCAGTACTTC.

The chain combines TRBV25-1 with TRBJ1-5; the D is unclear. CDR3 length equals 14 residues. CDR1 and CDR2 from the germline V gene are MGHDK and SYGVNS. V was cut by 5 bases and J by 1 base, with 9 bases left in between. The CDR3 DNA reads TGTGCCAGCAGTAAACATGGAAGCAATCAGCCCCAGCATTTT. Translation: CASSKHGSNQPQHF.

This clonotype has more than one count but fewer than ten. The V call is TRBV9, the J call TRBJ2-5; the match to TRBD2 covers 9 bases. The CDR3 runs to 16 residues. Germline V lookup: CDR1 SGDLS, CDR2 YYNGEE. J was trimmed by 2 bases and V by 1 base; bases with no gene match: 6. CDR3 in DNA: TGTGCCAGCAGCGTATCTAGCGGGACGGGGCAAGAGACCCAGTACTTC. Encoded protein: CASSVSSGTGQETQYF.

The J gene is TRBJ1-4, the V gene TRBV28, with D hard to call. Trimming took 7 bases from V and 0 from J, leaving 15 bases between them. CDR1 is MDHEN, CDR2 SYDVKM, per germline. There are 16 residues in the CDR3. DNA of the CDR3: TGTGCCAGCACCACCGCGGGGTCCGCAACTAATGAAAAACTGTTTTTT. This sequence encodes CASTTAGSATNEKLFF.

This chain uses TRBV29-1 with TRBJ1-1; D unclear. Trimming left V 4 bases short and J 0 bases short, with 9 bases between. CDR3 length: 13 residues. Germline V lookup: CDR1 SQVTM, CDR2 ANQGSEA. CDR3 in DNA: TGCAGCGTTGGTCGCGAGATGAACACTGAAGCTTTCTTT. It encodes CSVGREMNTEAFF.

This clonotype was seen a few times. The V call is TRBV20-1, the J call TRBJ1-5; the match to TRBD1 covers 10 bases. The CDR3 runs to 15 residues. The trim removed 3 bases at V and 2 bases at J, leaving 4 bases unmatched. In germline, CDR1 is DFQATT, CDR2 SNEGSKA (reference sequence). CDR3 coding DNA: TGCAGTGCTAGGGCCGGGACAGGGGGCAATCAGCCCCAGCATTTT. Translation gives CSARAGTGGNQPQHF.

This chain joins TRBV7-9 and TRBJ2-3; 9 bases line up with TRBD2. This CDR3 contains 13 residues. Trimming removed 0 bases from V and 9 bases from J; junction bases left unmatched: 1. Germline loops: CDR1 SEHNR, CDR2 FQNEAQ (reference sequence). This CDR3 is CASSLASGGTQYF. Here the CDR3 DNA reads TGTGCCAGCAGCTTAGCGAGCGGGGGGACGCAGTATTTT.

This clonotype was detected only a few times. The chain carries TRBV6-5 and TRBJ2-7; no clear D gene. The CDR3 spans 17 residues. V was trimmed by 2 bases and J by 3 bases, leaving 20 bases between them. Per the germline V gene, CDR1 is MNHEY and CDR2 is SVGAGI. The CDR3 sequence is CASSYGELTRKSYEQYF. CDR3 DNA sequence: TGTGCCAGCAGTTACGGGGAACTAACCCGTAAAAGCTACGAGCAGTACTTC.